This TCR beta chain was identified in a study of memory CD4+ T cells and cytomegalovirus serostatus. Whole-study results and caveats: The CMV-associated TCR signature appears largely within the CD4+ memory repertoire. CD4+ memory repertoires contained about 40% of the roughly 150 reported CMV TCRbeta sequences.

Sequencing was performed with immunoSEQ multiplex PCR; in TCRdb, only in-frame clones are kept and a portion is missing. The sample has just under 95,000 clones, roughly 80% seen once. As to this clone: Its antigen is currently unknown.

The sort gate was single viable CD3+CD4+CD8-CD45RO+ cells for memory CD4+ T cells. Serostatus was set by detecting CMV pp150, pp28, p38, p52 IgG. V gave up 4 bases and J gave up 0 bases, with 15 bases separating them. The germline V gene has CDR1 SGDLS and CDR2 YYNGEE. This CDR3 spans 16 amino acids. Source material: memory CD4+ T cells from blood. V usage is TRBV9 and J usage is TRBJ2-3, with D unresolved. The receptor comes from an adult in good health and CMV-seropositive. The DNA of the CDR3 is TGTGCCAGCAGCCTGCTCGTGCTGGGTAGCACAGATACGCAGTATTTT. Its protein is CASSLLVLGSTDTQYF. Drawing the rest from reference TRBV9 and TRBJ2-3, the complete variable domain is DSGVTQTPKHLITATGQRVTLRCSPRSGDLSVYWYQQSLDQGLQFLIQYYNGEERAKGNILERFSAQQFPDLHSELNLSSLELGDSALYFCASSLLVLGSTDTQYFGPGTRLTVL.